A selection of T cell receptor beta chains follows, all from one sample in a study of post-analysis software for immune sequencing data. MiXCR was run by TCRdb on the PCR reads, yielding one entry per CDR3 protein. Altogether 740,000 or so distinct CDR3 sequences are present, 53% being singletons, with the ten largest covering under 6%. The sequencing input was blood. These receptors originate from a girl between 5 and 17 years old with multiple sclerosis. Each CDR3 is given with its conserved first and last residue. The order of the fields is V gene, clone size, J gene, CDR3 protein. The listing skips clone size in some rows; elsewhere it reads once, few, many or a size class.

>TRBV7-9|.|TRBJ1-2
CASSRDRGRYGYTF
>TRBV9|.|TRBJ2-3
CASSASGVSTDTQYF
>TRBV20-1|.|TRBJ2-3
CSARGGSGTDTQYF
>TRBV29-1|.|.
CSVERGVEQYF
>TRBV20-1|few|TRBJ2-7
CSARGPSGRQAYEQYF
>TRBV7-2|.|TRBJ2-3
CASSSTRGSTDTQYF
>TRBV5-1|.|.
CASNPGTYEQYF
>TRBV6-5|.|TRBJ1-2
CASSRSMSNYGYTF
>TRBV29-1|.|TRBJ1-5
CSVTGTNSNQPQHF
>TRBV6-5|.|TRBJ2-7
CASSYSTSGNLPYEQYF
>TRBV27|.|TRBJ1-2
CASSFGRSYGYTF
>TRBV20-1|.|TRBJ2-1
CSARGTSGRGFEQFF
>TRBV5-1|.|TRBJ1-5
CASSLGPSEMGQPQHF
>TRBV7-6|.|TRBJ1-6
CASSSGQGGNSPLHF
>TRBV20-1|.|TRBJ1-4
CSASGRGNEKRFF
>TRBV4-2|.|.
CASSQKAGALGGETQYF
>TRBV7-2|.|TRBJ2-5
CASSLDFQETQYF
>TRBV29-1|.|TRBJ1-1
CSGIEVGRAFF
>TRBV6-7|.|TRBJ2-5
CASSYSGKEETQYF
>TRBV2|.|TRBJ1-2
CASNTDRGPNLAGYTF
>TRBV12-5|few|TRBJ2-7
CASGLVPVLFRPYEQYF
>TRBV29-1|.|TRBJ1-2
CSARGENGYTF
>TRBV20-1|once|TRBJ2-7
CSAKREYYEQYF
>TRBV6-1|few|TRBJ1-1
CASSNRGHTEAFF
>TRBV3-1|.|TRBJ2-1
CASSLGGLAGAVTHYNEQFF
>TRBV20-1|.|TRBJ2-2
CSAQKGPGTGELFF
>TRBV20-1|few|.
CSASRGTTGMGVETQYF
>TRBV12-5|.|.
CASGFKDRGDYEQYF
>TRBV19|few|TRBJ2-3
CASTGGSTDTQYF
>TRBV27|few|TRBJ2-7
CASSLMARTWDEQYF
>TRBV20-1|few|TRBJ2-5
CSAASGTELGTQYF
>TRBV18|.|TRBJ2-7
CASSPKGQGLYEQYF
>TRBV12-3/TRBV12-4|.|TRBJ1-2
CASSRGGRGHGYTF
>TRBV12-3/TRBV12-4|.|TRBJ2-5
CASDRGGETQYF
>TRBV5-6|once|TRBJ2-3
CASSLEHTGGLTDTQYF
>TRBV20-1|.|TRBJ2-1
CSATRSVGRRGEQFF
>TRBV12-5|.|TRBJ2-5
CASGFGTSGIQETQYF
>TRBV7-9|.|TRBJ2-1
CASSLGLAGGSEQFF
>TRBV3-1|few|TRBJ2-1
CASSQAGTTNNEQFF
>TRBV20-1|.|TRBJ2-7
CSARDMSGQVKDYEQYF
>TRBV5-1|few|TRBJ2-3
CASSLAPVLAAYSTDTRYF
>TRBV29-1|once|TRBJ2-3
CSVARWDTQYF
>TRBV2|.|TRBJ2-1
CASSEGLYASGQLWQFF
>TRBV10-3|.|TRBJ2-3
CAIWDPGATTDTQYF
>TRBV20-1|.|TRBJ2-7
CSAAAGGAYEQYF
>TRBV9|.|TRBJ2-6
CASSAPSSGANVLTF
>TRBV3-1|.|TRBJ2-3
CASSAWTGRTDTQYF
>TRBV11-2|.|TRBJ2-7
CTSSPGLAGAYEQYF
>TRBV12-3/TRBV12-4|.|TRBJ2-5
CASSPRGVGQETQYF
>TRBV12-3/TRBV12-4|.|TRBJ1-1
CASSPWATEAFF
>TRBV7-3|few|TRBJ2-6
CASSSRGSSSGANVLTF
>TRBV7-3|.|TRBJ2-7
CASSLMPGDYEQYF
>TRBV6-1|.|TRBJ2-1
CASRPGRGNKAYNEQFF
>TRBV4-2|few|TRBJ2-1
CASSPRGDSYNEQFF